The 25 T cell receptor beta chains below all came from one sample that was sequenced in a study of blood T cells in healthy people across ages. Together with a sample-barcoded 5' primer, a J-beta primer mix was included in a second PCR lasting 7 to 11 cycles. Via MiXCR, TCRdb re-called the 5' RACE reads, giving one row per CDR3 protein. The sample lists approximately 900,000 distinct CDR3 sequences, around 46% occurring once. The sample comprised blood. Receptors originate from a man between 25 and 39 years old in good health.

As concerns this clonotype: The junction shows a germline mismatch at one end, possibly a read error. The gene calls are TRBV28 and TRBJ2-5, with D possibly being TRBD1 (6 bases). There are 14 residues in the CDR3. Germline lookup yields CDR1 MDHEN and CDR2 SYDVKM. CDR3: CASTLQGPGETQYF. The CDR3 DNA follows: TGTGCCAGCACTTTACAGGGACCGGGAGAGACCCAGTACTTC.

The gene calls are TRBV9 and TRBJ2-3, with a possible D match to TRBD2 (6 bases). Trimming cost V 3 bases and J 0 bases, with 14 bases left between them. The germline gives CDR1 SGDLS, CDR2 YYNGEE. CDR3 length equals 16 residues. The CDR3 DNA reads TGTGCCAGCAGCGCAAGGCGGGATACTAGCACAGATACGCAGTATTTT. This encodes CASSARRDTSTDTQYF.

V usage is TRBV2 and J usage is TRBJ1-2; 10 bases map to TRBD1. The CDR3 is 15 residues long. CDR1 SNHLY and CDR2 FYNNEI come from the germline V gene. V dropped 4 bases and J dropped 7; count of bases not matched to a gene: 9. In nucleotides, the CDR3 is TGTGCCAGCAGTGGAGGGACAGGGGCTTTAAGTGGCTACACCTTC. This sequence encodes CASSGGTGALSGYTF.

The CDR3 sequence: CATSRDQYFSSYEQYF. In DNA form, the CDR3 reads TGTGCCACCAGCAGAGATCAGTACTTCAGCTCCTACGAGCAGTACTTC. The rearrangement uses TRBV15 and TRBJ2-7; D is uncertain. The CDR3 sequence is 16 residues long. V lost 0 bases to trimming and J lost 0 bases, with 12 bases between them. Looked up from germline, CDR1 is LNHNV and CDR2 is YYDKDF (reference sequence).

The chain joins TRBV28 to TRBJ2-3; 7 positions agree with TRBD1. Trimming cost V 7 bases and J 0 bases; bases outside gene matches: 10. The CDR3 totals 16 residues. Germline V gene lookup returns CDR1 MDHEN and CDR2 SYDVKM. Here the CDR3 reads CASTTGNFPSTDTQYF. DNA of the CDR3: TGTGCCAGCACGACAGGGAACTTCCCTAGCACAGATACGCAGTATTTT.

The rearrangement joins TRBV6-1 to TRBJ2-4; 7 bases are shared with TRBD2. The CDR3 loop spans 20 amino acids. V lost 2 bases and J lost 0; bases outside the gene matches: 16. The germline CDR1 and CDR2 sequences are MNHNS and SASEGT. This chain's CDR3 is CASSETSDADILIAKNIQYF. The CDR3 nucleotides are TGTGCCAGCAGTGAAACTAGCGACGCCGATATCCTGATAGCCAAAAACATTCAGTACTTC.

This clonotype has more than one count but fewer than ten. The chain employs TRBV28 and TRBJ1-2; 7 bases agree with TRBD1. Trimming at V came to 3 bases and at J to 5 bases, leaving 9 bases not matched to a gene. CDR1 is MDHEN, CDR2 SYDVKM, per germline. This CDR3 is built from 15 residues. CDR3 region: CASSFSPGTVYGYTF. DNA for the CDR3: TGTGCCAGCAGTTTCTCTCCTGGGACAGTATATGGCTACACCTTC.

The chain carries TRBV30 and TRBJ1-3; perhaps TRBD1 as D (6 bases). CDR1 and CDR2 from the germline V gene are GTSNPN and SVGIG (reference sequence). This CDR3 has 15 amino acids. Trimming removed 0 bases at V and 0 bases at J, with 9 bases between. The CDR3 region has the DNA TGTGCCTGGAGTGTACAGGGCCTCTCTGGAAACACCATATATTTT. This codes for CAWSVQGLSGNTIYF.

This clonotype was picked up a small number of times. The chain recombines TRBV29-1 with TRBJ1-2; D might be TRBD1 (5 bases). Germline values: CDR1 SQVTM, CDR2 ANQGSEA. CDR3 length equals 12 residues. The V end lost 3 bases, the J end lost 7 bases, and 12 bases lay between the germline ends. CDR3 protein: CSVDEGLGGYTF. The CDR3 DNA sequence: TGCAGCGTTGACGAGGGGCTGGGTGGCTACACCTTC.

In this sample, this clonotype turned up a few times. This chain joins TRBV10-3 and TRBJ2-7; possibly TRBD1 for D (5 bases). This CDR3 region has 14 residues. Germline V CDR1 and CDR2: ENHRY, SYGVKD. V was trimmed by 0 bases and J by 5 bases, leaving 11 bases between them. CDR3 bases: TGTGCCATCAGTGAGTCGTCGCAGGGTGACGAGCAGTACTTC. Its protein product is CAISESSQGDEQYF.

V and J are TRBV27 and TRBJ2-1; 14 bases agree with TRBD2. Trimming at V came to 7 bases and at J to 4 bases, leaving 6 bases not matched to a gene. The CDR3 runs 16 residues. Germline-derived CDR1 and CDR2 are MNHEY and SMNVEV (reference sequence). CDR3 sequence (DNA): TGTGCCAGCACCTGGACTAGCGGGGGGAATTACAATGAGCAGTTCTTC. Translated: CASTWTSGGNYNEQFF.

The chain recombines TRBV27 with TRBJ1-4; D may be TRBD1 (6 bases). V lost 4 bases to trimming and J lost 0 bases, with 12 bases between them. The CDR3 has 16 amino acids. Germline-derived CDR1 and CDR2 are MNHEY and SMNVEV (reference sequence). The CDR3: CASSSNRDATNEKLFF. CDR3 nucleotides: TGTGCCAGCAGTTCCAACAGGGACGCAACTAATGAAAAACTGTTTTTT.

The chain couples TRBV7-9 to TRBJ2-5; possibly TRBD1 for D (6 bases). This CDR3 is built from 20 residues. The V and J ends lost 5 bases and 3 bases respectively, with 31 bases between them. Germline CDR1 and CDR2: SEHNR and FQNEAQ (reference sequence). The chain's CDR3 is CASSPFSLRRDRTEKETQYF. The CDR3, as DNA: TGTGCCAGCAGCCCTTTCAGTCTTCGTCGCGATAGGACAGAGAAAGAGACCCAGTACTTC.

Of note for this clonotype: A read error may explain this, as a much larger clone is one base away. The chain combines TRBV12-3 or TRBV12-4 with TRBJ2-7, with 7 bases identical to TRBD1. The ends lost 5 bases at V and 5 bases at J; junction bases unmatched: 6. This CDR3 contains 13 residues. CDR3 amino acids: CASSGDSADEQYF. CDR3 bases: TGTGCCAGCAGTGGGGACAGCGCCGACGAGCAGTACTTC.

The gene calls are TRBV28 and TRBJ1-6, with D uncertain. With 7 bases removed from V and 15 bases from J, the gap between germline ends came to 13 bases. The CDR3 consists of 11 residues. CDR1 and CDR2 (germline): MDHEN, SYDVKM. The CDR3 DNA sequence: TGTGCCAGCAAAGACGGGGAGTTCCTCCACTTT. Its translation: CASKDGEFLHF. The whole variable domain, remainder taken from reference TRBV28 and TRBJ1-6, is DVKVTQSSRYLVKRTGEKVFLECVQDMDHENMFWYRQDPGLGLRLIYFSYDVKMKEKGDIPEGYSVSREKKERFSLILESASTNQTSMYLCASKDGEFLHFGNGTRLTVT.

In its sample, this clonotype was seen a few times. The chain links TRBV6-5 to TRBJ2-7, with 9 bases aligning to TRBD1. The CDR3 has 14 residues. J gave up 4 bases and V 3 bases, and 4 bases lay outside the gene matches. Germline V lookup: CDR1 MNHEY, CDR2 SVGAGI. The CDR3 region is CASSYHRGQYEQYF. The CDR3 DNA reads TGTGCCAGCAGTTATCACAGGGGGCAGTACGAGCAGTACTTC.

The rearrangement joins TRBV12-3 or TRBV12-4 to TRBJ2-6; D is uncertain. V lost 6 bases to trimming and J lost 0 bases, with 9 bases between them. The CDR3 is made up of 15 amino acids. Written as DNA, the CDR3 is TGTGCCAGCAGCTCCGCCCTCTCTGGGGCCAACGTCCTGACTTTC. Residues: CASSSALSGANVLTF.

The chain uses TRBV9 and TRBJ2-5, with D unresolved. V was shortened by 4 bases and J by 7 bases, with 14 bases between the two germline ends. CDR1 and CDR2 from the germline V gene are SGDLS and YYNGEE. CDR3 size: 13 residues. CDR3 DNA: TGTGCCAGCAGCCCTGAATCGAGAGGGACCCAGTACTTC. Protein: CASSPESRGTQYF.

Worth noting for this clonotype: A junction end diverges from the germline sequence, so it may reflect a read error. The V gene is TRBV7-9, the J gene TRBJ1-4; TRBD1 matches at 9 bases. Germline CDR1 and CDR2: SEHNR and FQNEAQ (reference sequence). The CDR3 loop spans 15 amino acids. The CDR3 is CASSLLTGGNAKLFF. The CDR3 nucleotides read TGTGCCAGCAGCCTCCTGACAGGGGGGAATGCAAAACTGTTTTTT.

This clonotype has a handful of counts. V usage is TRBV21-1 and J usage is TRBJ2-3; TRBD2 was called by the table and not checked on the DNA. TRBV21-1 is a documented pseudogene. The CDR3 runs to 16 residues. As DNA, the CDR3 is TGTGCCAGCAGCAAACGGGGGGCCAATAGCACAGATACGCAGTATTTT. This encodes CASSKRGANSTDTQYF.

In DNA form, the CDR3 reads TGTGCCAGTAGTATAGGATGGAAACAGGGTGGCTCCTACGAGCAGTACTTC. Its translation: CASSIGWKQGGSYEQYF. This chain connects TRBV19 to TRBJ2-7; D possibly corresponds to TRBD1 (6 bases). V shed 1 base and J shed 0 bases, with 16 bases lying between them. The CDR3 totals 17 residues. From germline, CDR1 is LNHDA and CDR2 SQIVND (reference sequence).

The rearrangement uses TRBV30 and TRBJ1-5; D is possibly TRBD1 (5 bases). This CDR3 region has 13 residues. Trimming cost V 8 bases and J 2 bases, with 13 bases left between them. Germline lookup yields CDR1 GTSNPN and CDR2 SVGIG (reference sequence). DNA for the CDR3: TGTGCCGCTACCCTAGGGGGCAATCAGCCCCAGCATTTT. Its protein is CAATLGGNQPQHF.

A word on this clonotype: This may be a read error: a much more frequent sequence differs by one nucleotide. V usage is TRBV18 and J usage is TRBJ2-7; 11 bases match TRBD1. The germline V gene encodes CDR1 KGHSH and CDR2 LQKENI. The CDR3 is made up of 19 amino acids. Written as DNA, the CDR3 is TGTGCCAGCTTACCACCGTTCGGACAGGGGGCCTATGGGTCCTACGAGCAGTACTTC. Its translation is CASLPPFGQGAYGSYEQYF.

The chain combines TRBV4-1 with TRBJ1-2; D gene uncertain. Deletions cut 4 bases from V and 4 bases from J, with 13 bases between. In germline, CDR1 is MGHRA, CDR2 YSYEKL. CDR3 length: 14 amino acids. DNA for the CDR3: TGCGCCAGCAGCCCGCAGAGACTGCGCTATGGCTACACCTTC. It translates to CASSPQRLRYGYTF.

This clonotype occurred a few times. J is TRBJ1-4 and V is TRBV4-2; D might be TRBD1 (6 bases). CDR1 is LGHNA, CDR2 YNFKEQ, per germline. V gave up 1 base and J gave up 8 bases, with 14 bases separating them. The CDR3 has 15 residues. The CDR3 DNA reads as TGTGCCAGCAGCCAAGTAGCGGGGGGCTTAGAAAAACTGTTTTTT. Translated, it gives CASSQVAGGLEKLFF.